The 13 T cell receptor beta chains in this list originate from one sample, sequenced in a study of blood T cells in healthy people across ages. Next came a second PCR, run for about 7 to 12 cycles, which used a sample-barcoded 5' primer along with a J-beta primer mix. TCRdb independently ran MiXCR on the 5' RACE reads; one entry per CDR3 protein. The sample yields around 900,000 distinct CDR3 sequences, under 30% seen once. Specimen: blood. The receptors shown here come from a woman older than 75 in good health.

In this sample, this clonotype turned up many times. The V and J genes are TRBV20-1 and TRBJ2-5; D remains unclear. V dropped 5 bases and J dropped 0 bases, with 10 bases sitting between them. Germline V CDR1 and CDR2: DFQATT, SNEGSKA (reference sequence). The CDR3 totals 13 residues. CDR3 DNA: TGCAGTGCTCAGACCGAGTACCAAGAGACCCAGTACTTC. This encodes CSAQTEYQETQYF.

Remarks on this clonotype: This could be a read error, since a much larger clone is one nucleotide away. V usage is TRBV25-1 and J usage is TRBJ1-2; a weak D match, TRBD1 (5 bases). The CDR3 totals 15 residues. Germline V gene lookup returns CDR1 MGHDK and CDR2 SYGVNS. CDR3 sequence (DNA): TGTGCCAACAGTGAATCCTGGGGGACCCTGGGTGGCTACACCTTC. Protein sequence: CANSESWGTLGGYTF.

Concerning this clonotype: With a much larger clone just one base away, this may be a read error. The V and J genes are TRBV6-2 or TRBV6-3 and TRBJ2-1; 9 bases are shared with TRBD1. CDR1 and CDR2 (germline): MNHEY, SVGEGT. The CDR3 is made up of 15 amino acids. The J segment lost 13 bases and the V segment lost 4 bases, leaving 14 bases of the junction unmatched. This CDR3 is CASSSPGQGAETQFF. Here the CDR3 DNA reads TGTGCCAGCAGTTCTCCGGGACAGGGCGCAGAGACCCAGTTCTTC.

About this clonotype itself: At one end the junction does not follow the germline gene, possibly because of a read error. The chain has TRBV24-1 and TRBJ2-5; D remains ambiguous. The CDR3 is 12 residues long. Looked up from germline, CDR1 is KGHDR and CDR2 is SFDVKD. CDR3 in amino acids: CTTSDRGETQYF. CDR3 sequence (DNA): TGTACCACCAGTGACCGCGGAGAGACCCAGTACTTC.

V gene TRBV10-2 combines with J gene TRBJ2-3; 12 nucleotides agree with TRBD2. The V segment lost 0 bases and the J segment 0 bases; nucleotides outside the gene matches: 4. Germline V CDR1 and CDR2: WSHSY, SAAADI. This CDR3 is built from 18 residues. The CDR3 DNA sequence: TGCGCCAGCAGTGAGTCGGTAGGACTAGCGGGGAGCACAGATACGCAGTATTTT. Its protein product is CASSESVGLAGSTDTQYF.

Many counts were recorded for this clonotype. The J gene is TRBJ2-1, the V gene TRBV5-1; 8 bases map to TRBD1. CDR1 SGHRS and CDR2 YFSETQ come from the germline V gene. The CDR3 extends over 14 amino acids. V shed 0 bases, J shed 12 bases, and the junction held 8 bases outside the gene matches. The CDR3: CASSLVTGAQAQFF. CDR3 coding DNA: TGCGCCAGCAGCTTGGTGACAGGGGCCCAAGCGCAGTTCTTC.

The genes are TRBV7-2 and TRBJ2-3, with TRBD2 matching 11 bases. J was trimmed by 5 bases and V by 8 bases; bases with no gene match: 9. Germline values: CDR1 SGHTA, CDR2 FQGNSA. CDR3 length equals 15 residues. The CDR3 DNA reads TGTGCCAGCCGAATAGCGGGGGGGCCGGTAGATACGCAGTATTTT. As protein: CASRIAGGPVDTQYF.

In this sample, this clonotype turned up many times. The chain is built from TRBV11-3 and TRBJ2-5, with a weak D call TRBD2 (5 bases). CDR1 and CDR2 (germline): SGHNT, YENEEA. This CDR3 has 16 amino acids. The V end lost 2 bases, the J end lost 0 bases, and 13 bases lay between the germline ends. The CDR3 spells CASSLPGLLYQETQYF. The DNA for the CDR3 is TGTGCCAGCAGCTTACCCGGACTTCTGTACCAAGAGACCCAGTACTTC.

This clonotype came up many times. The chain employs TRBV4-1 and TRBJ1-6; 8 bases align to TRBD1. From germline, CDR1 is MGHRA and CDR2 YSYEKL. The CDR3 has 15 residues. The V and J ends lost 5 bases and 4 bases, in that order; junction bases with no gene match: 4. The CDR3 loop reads CASSADRGYNSPLHF. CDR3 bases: TGCGCCAGCAGCGCTGACAGGGGTTATAATTCACCCCTCCACTTT.

CDR3 nucleotides: TGCAGTGCTAGCCCCGTGGAGGGGCCCCGAGGCTATGGCTACACCTTC. It codes for CSASPVEGPRGYGYTF. This rearrangement joins TRBV20-1 to TRBJ1-2; TRBD1 might be the D (5 bases). Germline V gene data show CDR1 as DFQATT and CDR2 as SNEGSKA (reference sequence). The V end was cut by 3 bases, the J end by 4 bases, with 21 bases between. The CDR3 totals 16 residues.

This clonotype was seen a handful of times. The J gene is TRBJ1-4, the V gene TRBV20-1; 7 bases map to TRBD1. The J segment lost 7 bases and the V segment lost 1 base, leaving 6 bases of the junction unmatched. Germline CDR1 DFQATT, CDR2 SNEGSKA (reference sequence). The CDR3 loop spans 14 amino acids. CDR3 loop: CSARAGTVVEKLFF. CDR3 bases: TGCAGTGCTAGAGCCGGGACAGTCGTTGAAAAACTGTTTTTT.

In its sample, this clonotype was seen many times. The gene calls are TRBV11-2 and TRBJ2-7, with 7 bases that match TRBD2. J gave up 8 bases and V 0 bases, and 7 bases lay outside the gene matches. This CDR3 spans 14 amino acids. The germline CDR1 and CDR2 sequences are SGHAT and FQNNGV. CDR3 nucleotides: TGTGCCAGCAGCTTAGATCCCCGGGGGGAGAAGCAGTACTTC. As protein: CASSLDPRGEKQYF. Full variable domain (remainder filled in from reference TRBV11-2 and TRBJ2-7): EAGVAQSPRYKIIEKRQSVAFWCNPISGHATLYWYQQILGQGPKLLIQFQNNGVVDDSQLPKDRFSAERLKGVDSTLKIQPAKLEDSAVYLCASSLDPRGEKQYFGPGTRLTVT.

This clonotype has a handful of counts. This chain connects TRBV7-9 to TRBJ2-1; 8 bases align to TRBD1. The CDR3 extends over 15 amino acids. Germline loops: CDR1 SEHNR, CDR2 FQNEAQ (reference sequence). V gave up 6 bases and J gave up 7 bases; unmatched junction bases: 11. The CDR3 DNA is TGTGCCAGCAGACTAGCCGGGACAGGCGAAAATGAGCAGTTCTTC. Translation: CASRLAGTGENEQFF.